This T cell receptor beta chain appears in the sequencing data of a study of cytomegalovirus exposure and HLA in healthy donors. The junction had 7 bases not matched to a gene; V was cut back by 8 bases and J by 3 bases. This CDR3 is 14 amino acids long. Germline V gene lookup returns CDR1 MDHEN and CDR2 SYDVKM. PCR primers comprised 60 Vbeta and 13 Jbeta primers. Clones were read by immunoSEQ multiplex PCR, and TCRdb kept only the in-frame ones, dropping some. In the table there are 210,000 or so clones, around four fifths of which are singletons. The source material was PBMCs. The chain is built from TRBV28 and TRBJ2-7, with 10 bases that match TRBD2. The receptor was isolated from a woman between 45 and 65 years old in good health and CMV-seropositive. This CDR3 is CASSSGGPIYEQYF. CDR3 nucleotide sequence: TGTGCCAGCTCTAGCGGGGGTCCTATCTACGAGCAGTACTTC.